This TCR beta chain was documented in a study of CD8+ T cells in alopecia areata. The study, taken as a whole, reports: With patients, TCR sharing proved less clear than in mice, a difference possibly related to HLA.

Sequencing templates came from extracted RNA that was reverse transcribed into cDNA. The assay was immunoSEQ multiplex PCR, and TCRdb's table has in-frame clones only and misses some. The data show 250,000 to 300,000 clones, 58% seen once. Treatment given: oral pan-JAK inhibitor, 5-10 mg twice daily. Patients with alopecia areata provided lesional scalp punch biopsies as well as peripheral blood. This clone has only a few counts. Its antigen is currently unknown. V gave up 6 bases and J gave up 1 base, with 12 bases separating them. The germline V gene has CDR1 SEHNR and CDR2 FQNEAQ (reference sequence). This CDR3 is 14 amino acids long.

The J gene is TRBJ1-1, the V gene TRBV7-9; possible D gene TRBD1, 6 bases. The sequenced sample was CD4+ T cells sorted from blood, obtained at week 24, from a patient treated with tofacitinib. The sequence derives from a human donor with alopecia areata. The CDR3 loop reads CASSPGTPNTEAFF. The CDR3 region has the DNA TGTGCCAGCAGTCCCGGGACACCGAACACTGAAGCTTTCTTT.